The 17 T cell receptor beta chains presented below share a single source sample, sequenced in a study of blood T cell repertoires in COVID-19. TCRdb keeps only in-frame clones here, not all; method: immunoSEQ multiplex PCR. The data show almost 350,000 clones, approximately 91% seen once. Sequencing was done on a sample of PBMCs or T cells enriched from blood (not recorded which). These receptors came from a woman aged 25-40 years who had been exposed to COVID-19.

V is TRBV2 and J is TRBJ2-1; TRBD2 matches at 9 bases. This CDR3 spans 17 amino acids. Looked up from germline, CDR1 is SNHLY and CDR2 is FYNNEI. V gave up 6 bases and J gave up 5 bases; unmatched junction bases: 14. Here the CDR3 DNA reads TGTGCCAGCAGCGCCCCTAATGAGCGGGAGGCCCACAATGAGCAGTTCTTC. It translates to CASSAPNEREAHNEQFF.

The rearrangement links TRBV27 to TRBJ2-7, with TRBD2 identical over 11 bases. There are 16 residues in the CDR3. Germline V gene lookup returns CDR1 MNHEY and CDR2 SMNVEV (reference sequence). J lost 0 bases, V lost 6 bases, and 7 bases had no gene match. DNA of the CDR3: TGTGCCAGCAGGCCAGTGACTAGCGGGGTCTCCTACGAGCAGTACTTC. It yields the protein CASRPVTSGVSYEQYF.

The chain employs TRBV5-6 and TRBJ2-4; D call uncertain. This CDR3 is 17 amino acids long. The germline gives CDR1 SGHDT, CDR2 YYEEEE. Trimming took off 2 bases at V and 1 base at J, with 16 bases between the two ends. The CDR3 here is CASSFGIWRLAKNIQYF. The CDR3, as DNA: TGTGCCAGCAGCTTCGGAATTTGGAGACTTGCCAAAAACATTCAGTACTTC.

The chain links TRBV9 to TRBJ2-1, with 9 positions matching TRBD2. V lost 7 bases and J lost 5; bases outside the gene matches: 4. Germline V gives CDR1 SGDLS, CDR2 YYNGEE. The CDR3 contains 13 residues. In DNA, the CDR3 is TGTGCCAGCTCCTTAGCGGGGGACAATGAGCAGTTCTTC. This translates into CASSLAGDNEQFF.

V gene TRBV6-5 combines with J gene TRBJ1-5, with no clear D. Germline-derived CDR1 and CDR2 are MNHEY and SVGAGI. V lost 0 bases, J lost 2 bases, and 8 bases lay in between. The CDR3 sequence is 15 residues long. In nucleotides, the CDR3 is TGTGCCAGCAGTTACTCGAGAGGCGGCAATCAGCCCCAGCATTTT. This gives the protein CASSYSRGGNQPQHF.

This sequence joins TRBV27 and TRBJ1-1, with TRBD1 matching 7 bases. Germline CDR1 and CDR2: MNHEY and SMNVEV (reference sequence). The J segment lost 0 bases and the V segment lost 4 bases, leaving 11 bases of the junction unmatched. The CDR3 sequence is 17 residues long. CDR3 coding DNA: TGTGCCAGCAGTTACCATCCCGGGGACAGAATGAACACTGAAGCTTTCTTT. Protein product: CASSYHPGDRMNTEAFF.

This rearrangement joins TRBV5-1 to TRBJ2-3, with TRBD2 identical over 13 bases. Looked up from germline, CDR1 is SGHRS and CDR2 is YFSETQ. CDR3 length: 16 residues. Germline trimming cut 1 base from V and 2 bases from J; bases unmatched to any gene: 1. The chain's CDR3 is CASSLTSGRATDTQYF. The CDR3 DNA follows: TGCGCCAGCAGCTTGACTAGCGGGAGGGCCACAGATACGCAGTATTTT.

CDR3 coding DNA: TGTGCCACCAGTGATTTTCGGACAGGGCATGGCTACACCTTC. It is translated as CATSDFRTGHGYTF. The V gene is TRBV24-1, the J gene TRBJ1-2; 8 bases align to TRBD1. In germline, CDR1 is KGHDR, CDR2 SFDVKD. CDR3 length equals 14 residues. V dropped 1 base and J dropped 6; count of bases not matched to a gene: 3.

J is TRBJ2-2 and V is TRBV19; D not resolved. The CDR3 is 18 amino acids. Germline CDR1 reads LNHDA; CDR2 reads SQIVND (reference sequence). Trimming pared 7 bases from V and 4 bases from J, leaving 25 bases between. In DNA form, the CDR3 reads TGTGCCAGTAAGAGTAGCCCCATACGCCTTCTGAGCACCGGGGAGCTGTTTTTT. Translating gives CASKSSPIRLLSTGELFF.

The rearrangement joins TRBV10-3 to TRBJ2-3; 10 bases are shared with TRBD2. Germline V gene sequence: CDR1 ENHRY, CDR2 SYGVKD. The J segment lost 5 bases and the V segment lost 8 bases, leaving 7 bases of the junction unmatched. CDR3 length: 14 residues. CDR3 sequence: CAIQAGGVVDTQYF. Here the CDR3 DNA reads TGTGCCATCCAAGCGGGAGGGGTGGTAGATACGCAGTATTTT.

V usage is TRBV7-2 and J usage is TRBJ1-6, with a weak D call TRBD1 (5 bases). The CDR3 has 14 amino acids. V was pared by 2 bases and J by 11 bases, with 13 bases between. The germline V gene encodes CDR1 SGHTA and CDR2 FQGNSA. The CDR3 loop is CASSLPVGATPLHF. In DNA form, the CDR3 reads TGTGCCAGCAGCTTACCCGTAGGGGCGACACCCCTCCACTTT.

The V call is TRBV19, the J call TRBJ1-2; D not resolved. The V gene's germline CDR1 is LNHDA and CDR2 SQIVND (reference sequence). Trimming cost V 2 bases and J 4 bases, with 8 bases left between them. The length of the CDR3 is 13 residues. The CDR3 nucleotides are TGTGCCAGTAGTATAACGGGAGGCTATGGCTACACCTTC. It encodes CASSITGGYGYTF.

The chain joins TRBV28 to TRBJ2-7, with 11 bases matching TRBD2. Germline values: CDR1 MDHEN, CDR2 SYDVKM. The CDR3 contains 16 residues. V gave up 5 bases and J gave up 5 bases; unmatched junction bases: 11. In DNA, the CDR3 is TGTGCCAGCAGTGGAACTAGCGGGAGACCCGTTGACGAGCAGTACTTC. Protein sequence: CASSGTSGRPVDEQYF.

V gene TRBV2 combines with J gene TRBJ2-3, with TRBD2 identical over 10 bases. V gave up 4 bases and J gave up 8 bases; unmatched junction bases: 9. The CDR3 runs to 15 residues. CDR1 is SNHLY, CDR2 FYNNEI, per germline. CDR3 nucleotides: TGTGCCAGCAGTGGTCCTAGCGGGAGTGGGGGTACGCAGTATTTT. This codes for CASSGPSGSGGTQYF.

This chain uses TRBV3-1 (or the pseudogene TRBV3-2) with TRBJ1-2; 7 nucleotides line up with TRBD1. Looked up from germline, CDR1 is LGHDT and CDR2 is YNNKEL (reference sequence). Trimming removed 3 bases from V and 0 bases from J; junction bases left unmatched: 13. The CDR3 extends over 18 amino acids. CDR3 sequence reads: CASSHVAAGGTANYGYTF. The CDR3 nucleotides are TGTGCCAGCAGCCACGTAGCGGCAGGGGGTACAGCTAACTATGGCTACACCTTC.

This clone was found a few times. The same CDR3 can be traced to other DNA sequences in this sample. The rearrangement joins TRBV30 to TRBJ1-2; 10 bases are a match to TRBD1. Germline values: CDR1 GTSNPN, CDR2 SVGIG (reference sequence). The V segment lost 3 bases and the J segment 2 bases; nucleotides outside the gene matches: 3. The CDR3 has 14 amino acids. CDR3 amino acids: CAWSRDRGNYGYTF. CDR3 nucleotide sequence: TGTGCCTGGAGCCGGGACAGGGGCAACTATGGCTACACCTTC. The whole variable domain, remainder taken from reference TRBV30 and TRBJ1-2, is SQTIHQWPATLVQPVGSPLSLECTVEGTSNPNLYWYRQAAGRGLQLLFYSVGIGQISSEVPQNLSASRPQDRQFILSSKKLLLSDSGFYLCAWSRDRGNYGYTFGSGTRLTVV.

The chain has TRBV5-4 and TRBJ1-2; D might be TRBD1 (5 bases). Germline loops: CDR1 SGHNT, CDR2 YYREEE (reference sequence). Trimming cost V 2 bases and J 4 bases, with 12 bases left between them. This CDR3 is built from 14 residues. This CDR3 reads CASSFLGEAYGYTF. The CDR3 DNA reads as TGTGCCAGCAGCTTCCTGGGGGAGGCCTATGGCTACACCTTC.